The T cell receptor (beta chain) under discussion was sequenced for a study of PD-1 blockade in classical Hodgkin lymphoma. Study results and caveats: Anyone who began nivolumab under 1 year after ASCT was excluded. Newly diagnosed patients had baseline TCR diversity that was reportedly lower than that of healthy donors.

Sequenced by immunoSEQ multiplex PCR; TCRdb stores in-frame clones only, minus some. The table includes over 70,000 clones, around 86% detected once. This clone was recorded only once. Its antigen is not known. Per germline, CDR1 SGHTA and CDR2 FQGNSA. The CDR3 has 18 amino acids. J was trimmed by 3 bases and V by 2 bases; bases with no gene match: 12. Every single patient, without exception, relapsed after autologous stem cell transplantation, and brentuximab vedotin exposure varied. Patients reached a best response of complete response, partial response or progressive disease. The gene calls are TRBV7-2 and TRBJ2-7; TRBD2 agrees at 11 bases. The source of this sequence is a human donor with classical Hodgkin lymphoma. The sample in question was peripheral blood mononuclear cells (PBMCs), obtained at baseline. The CDR3, as DNA: TGTGCCAGCAGCTTAAACCTCCAACTAGCGGGAGTCAACTACGAGCAGTACTTC. Protein product: CASSLNLQLAGVNYEQYF.